These 18 T cell receptor beta chains came from one sample sequenced in a study of blood T cell repertoires in COVID-19. This table comes from immunoSEQ multiplex PCR, and its TCRdb copy is limited to in-frame clones, with some not included. The sample comprises some 70,000 clones, 80% to 90% of which are singletons, and about 0.5% rests with the top ten. Sample: peripheral blood. The receptors originated from a man aged 55 to 69 with acute or convalescent COVID-19.

The chain couples TRBV7-8 to TRBJ1-1; D not resolved. The CDR3 has 13 residues. From germline, CDR1 is SGHVS and CDR2 FQNEAQ. Trimming removed 4 bases at V and 5 bases at J, with 11 bases between. CDR3 amino acids: CASSSGRETEAFF. CDR3 coding DNA: TGTGCCAGCAGCTCCGGGAGGGAAACTGAAGCTTTCTTT.

DNA for the CDR3: TGCGCCAGCAGCCCAGAGGGACAGCTCCGGTGGTTCTTC. This codes for CASSPEGQLRWFF. The chain recombines TRBV5-1 with TRBJ2-1, with 7 bases fitting TRBD1. Germline CDR1 is SGHRS and CDR2 is YFSETQ. The CDR3 runs to 13 residues. V was pared by 4 bases and J by 15 bases, with 13 bases of the junction left unmatched.

The chain joins TRBV24-1 to TRBJ2-7; 12 positions agree with TRBD1. Per germline, CDR1 KGHDR and CDR2 SFDVKD. V lost 2 bases and J lost 6; bases outside the gene matches: 1. This CDR3 is 14 amino acids long. The CDR3 bases are TGTGCCACCAGTGATTGGGGACAGGGGGCCGAGCAGTACTTC. Amino acid sequence: CATSDWGQGAEQYF.

The chain joins TRBV11-3 to TRBJ2-7; D is ambiguous. Trimming took 1 base from V and 5 from J, leaving 12 bases between them. The CDR3 runs to 14 residues. Germline V gene data show CDR1 as SGHNT and CDR2 as YENEEA. CDR3 sequence reads: CASSLGTAGDEQYF. CDR3 bases: TGTGCCAGCAGCTTAGGTACAGCCGGCGACGAGCAGTACTTC.

In nucleotides, the CDR3 is TGTGCCAGCAGCTTTCTCTCGGGGTACCAAGAGACCCAGTACTTC. This encodes CASSFLSGYQETQYF. The rearrangement joins TRBV11-2 to TRBJ2-5, with D possibly TRBD2 on 5 matching bases. The CDR3 contains 15 residues. The V gene's germline CDR1 is SGHAT and CDR2 FQNNGV. V lost 3 bases to trimming and J lost 0 bases, with 11 bases between them.

The rearrangement joins TRBV2 to TRBJ2-6; D is perhaps TRBD2 (5 bases). The germline CDR1 and CDR2 sequences are SNHLY and FYNNEI. With 0 bases removed from V and 0 bases from J, the gap between germline ends came to 6 bases. This CDR3 is built from 16 residues. DNA of the CDR3: TGTGCCAGCAGTGAAGCTGGGAGCTCTGGGGCCAACGTCCTGACTTTC. Translated: CASSEAGSSGANVLTF.

The chain recombines TRBV3-1 (or the pseudogene TRBV3-2) with TRBJ1-3; D unclear. Deletions cut 1 base from V and 15 bases from J, with 10 bases between. Germline V lookup: CDR1 LGHDT, CDR2 YNNKEL (reference sequence). CDR3 length: 11 residues. CDR3 in amino acids: CASSQGRVTYF. As DNA, the CDR3 is TGTGCCAGCAGCCAAGGGAGAGTAACATATTTT.

The genes are TRBV20-1 and TRBJ2-7, with 7 bases aligning to TRBD1. V dropped 3 bases and J dropped 0; count of bases not matched to a gene: 5. Germline CDR1 is DFQATT and CDR2 is SNEGSKA (reference sequence). The CDR3 spans 14 residues. CDR3 protein: CSASAGTASYEQYF. CDR3 in DNA: TGCAGTGCTAGTGCTGGGACAGCCTCCTACGAGCAGTACTTC.

The chain couples TRBV9 to TRBJ1-1; the match to TRBD1 covers 7 bases. Germline values: CDR1 SGDLS, CDR2 YYNGEE. This CDR3 region has 15 residues. The V segment lost 3 bases and the J segment 3 bases; nucleotides outside the gene matches: 8. CDR3 sequence (DNA): TGTGCCAGCAGCGCAACGACAGGGACGTACACTGAAGCTTTCTTT. Encoded protein: CASSATTGTYTEAFF.

The gene calls are TRBV24-1 and TRBJ2-1; TRBD2 agrees at 7 bases. The V gene end was trimmed by 3 bases and the J gene end by 7 bases; junction bases not matched to a gene: 8. CDR1 and CDR2 (germline): KGHDR, SFDVKD. This CDR3 comprises 15 residues. The CDR3 loop reads CATSDRAGKRNEQFF. The CDR3 DNA follows: TGTGCCACCAGTGATCGAGCGGGAAAAAGGAATGAGCAGTTCTTC.

V and J are TRBV9 and TRBJ2-2; 7 positions agree with TRBD1. Germline CDR1 reads SGDLS; CDR2 reads YYNGEE. This CDR3 contains 15 residues. V lost 0 bases to trimming and J lost 3 bases; unmatched junction nucleotides: 2. The CDR3 protein is CASSVGQGDTGELFF. The CDR3 region has the DNA TGTGCCAGCAGCGTAGGGCAGGGGGACACCGGGGAGCTGTTTTTT.

V is TRBV5-1 and J is TRBJ2-2; 10 nucleotides line up with TRBD2. The germline gives CDR1 SGHRS, CDR2 YFSETQ. This CDR3 comprises 17 residues. V was pared by 0 bases and J by 5 bases, with 7 bases of the junction left unmatched. The CDR3 spells CASSLAKGLAVTGELFF. The DNA for the CDR3 is TGCGCCAGCAGCTTGGCCAAAGGACTAGCGGTGACCGGGGAGCTGTTTTTT.

The chain links TRBV12-3 or TRBV12-4 to TRBJ1-1; 8 bases fit TRBD1. This CDR3 region has 13 residues. Trimming took 3 bases from V and 7 from J; bases not matched to a gene: 4. CDR3 in amino acids: CASSLTGVSEAFF. The CDR3 nucleotides read TGTGCCAGCAGTTTGACAGGGGTAAGTGAAGCTTTCTTT.

The chain is built from TRBV19 and TRBJ2-7, with D maybe TRBD1 (5 bases). The CDR3 is 14 amino acids. Germline V gene data show CDR1 as LNHDA and CDR2 as SQIVND (reference sequence). The V and J ends lost 5 bases and 0 bases respectively, with 11 bases between them. The CDR3 nucleotides are TGTGCCAGTAGTTTCAGGGCCTACTCCTACGAGCAGTACTTC. It is translated as CASSFRAYSYEQYF.

This clone was detected only a few times. V is TRBV10-3 and J is TRBJ1-2; D perhaps matches TRBD1 (5 bases). The CDR3 extends over 14 amino acids. V gave up 4 bases and J gave up 0 bases, with 9 bases separating them. From germline, CDR1 is ENHRY and CDR2 SYGVKD. In DNA, the CDR3 is TGTGCCATCAGTGTCGGGGGTTCTAACTATGGCTACACCTTC. It encodes CAISVGGSNYGYTF.

The chain uses TRBV3-1 (or the pseudogene TRBV3-2) and TRBJ2-7; 10 positions match TRBD1. V shed 5 bases, J shed 6 bases, and the junction held 10 bases outside the gene matches. The germline V gene has CDR1 LGHDT and CDR2 YNNKEL (reference sequence). The CDR3 has 15 amino acids. DNA for the CDR3: TGTGCCAGCAGCAAGGGGGGGACAGGGGCCTTCGAGCAGTACTTC. Translated: CASSKGGTGAFEQYF.

This sequence joins TRBV3-1 (or the pseudogene TRBV3-2) and TRBJ1-2, with 10 bases matching TRBD1. V shed 0 bases and J 4 bases; nucleotides not matched to a gene: 2. The V gene's germline CDR1 is LGHDT and CDR2 YNNKEL (reference sequence). The CDR3 spans 15 residues. The CDR3 is CASSQDGTGAYGYTF. The CDR3 coding sequence is TGTGCCAGCAGCCAAGATGGGACAGGGGCCTATGGCTACACCTTC.

This chain connects TRBV3-1 (or the pseudogene TRBV3-2) to TRBJ1-1; possibly TRBD1 for D (5 bases). Trimming removed 3 bases at V and 1 base at J, with 6 bases between. The CDR3 totals 13 residues. Germline values: CDR1 LGHDT, CDR2 YNNKEL (reference sequence). This chain's CDR3 is CASSHTGNTEAFF. The CDR3 coding sequence is TGTGCCAGCAGCCACACAGGGAACACTGAAGCTTTCTTT.